This T cell receptor beta chain stems from a study of technical replicates of blood from a handful of donors. Sequencing was performed with immunoSEQ multiplex PCR; in TCRdb, only in-frame clones are kept and a portion is missing. This table has about 73,000 clones, 93% appearing once. Sequenced sample: T cells isolated from PBMCs. The receptor's source is a human donor in good health.

For the CDR3, the DNA is TGTGCCAGCAGCGCCAGACTAGGGGGCCCTACTCATTCCTACGAGCAGTACTTC. Translated, it gives CASSARLGGPTHSYEQYF. The J gene is TRBJ2-7, the V gene TRBV9, with a tentative D call TRBD1 (7 bases). Germline V gives CDR1 SGDLS, CDR2 YYNGEE. CDR3 length: 18 residues. The germline V and J ends were trimmed by 3 bases and 1 base, with 23 bases remaining between them.